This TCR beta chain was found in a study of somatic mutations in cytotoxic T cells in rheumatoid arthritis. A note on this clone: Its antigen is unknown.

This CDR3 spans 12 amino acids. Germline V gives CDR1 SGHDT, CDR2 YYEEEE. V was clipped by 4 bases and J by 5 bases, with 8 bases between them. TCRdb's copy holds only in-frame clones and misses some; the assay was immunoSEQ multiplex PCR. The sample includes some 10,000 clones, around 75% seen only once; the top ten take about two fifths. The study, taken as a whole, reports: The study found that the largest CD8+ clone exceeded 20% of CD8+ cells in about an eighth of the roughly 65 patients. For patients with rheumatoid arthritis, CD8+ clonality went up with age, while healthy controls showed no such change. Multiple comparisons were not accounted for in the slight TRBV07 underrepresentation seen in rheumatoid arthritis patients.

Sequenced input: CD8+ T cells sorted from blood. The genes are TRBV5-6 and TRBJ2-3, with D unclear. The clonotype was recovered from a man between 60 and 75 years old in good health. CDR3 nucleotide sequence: TGTGCCAGCAGCGGGATTCTAGATACGCAGTATTTT. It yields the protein CASSGILDTQYF.